Below, 19 T cell receptor beta chains from the same sample are listed, as sequenced in a study of blood T cell repertoires in COVID-19 (dated by TCRdb to 2018 to 2021). Receptor amplification or capture employed the immunoSEQ multiplex PCR assay. Held by TCRdb, this immuneACCESS table contains in-frame sequences only and omits some clones. Under half of the omission traces to an unresolved V gene where checked; the cause of the rest is unknown. For this sample there are fewer than 350,000 clones; 85% appear just once. The leading ten clones occupy 2% to 3% of the sample. Sequenced sample: PBMCs or T cells enriched from blood (not recorded which). The receptors derive from a woman between 50 and 59 years old who had recovered from COVID-19.

V gene TRBV27 combines with J gene TRBJ1-1; TRBD1 is a possible D gene (5 bases). Between the trimmed V and J ends, which lost 2 bases and 4 bases, there was a span of 11 bases. The length of the CDR3 is 14 residues. Germline V CDR1 and CDR2: MNHEY, SMNVEV (reference sequence). The CDR3 is CASSLQGSATEAFF. The CDR3 DNA reads TGTGCCAGCAGTTTACAGGGTTCGGCCACTGAAGCTTTCTTT.

The V call is TRBV11-2, the J call TRBJ2-2; possibly TRBD1 for D (5 bases). Germline-derived CDR1 and CDR2 are SGHAT and FQNNGV. The CDR3 runs to 14 residues. Trimming cost V 0 bases and J 6 bases, with 8 bases left between them. The CDR3 reads CASSLEYRPGELFF. The CDR3 region has the DNA TGTGCCAGCAGCTTAGAGTACAGGCCCGGGGAGCTGTTTTTT.

The rearrangement links TRBV4-1 to TRBJ2-6; TRBD2 is a possible D gene (5 bases). The CDR3 contains 18 residues. CDR1 and CDR2 (germline): MGHRA, YSYEKL. Trimming shortened V by 1 base and J by 2 bases, and 15 bases separated the two germline ends. The CDR3 sequence: CASSQVNPSPTGANVLTF. CDR3 coding DNA: TGCGCCAGCAGCCAAGTCAATCCTAGCCCTACTGGGGCCAACGTCCTGACTTTC.

V gene TRBV28 combines with J gene TRBJ2-4; 11 bases are shared with TRBD1. The V gene end was trimmed by 3 bases and the J gene end by 4 bases; junction bases not matched to a gene: 5. This CDR3 comprises 16 residues. Germline lookup yields CDR1 MDHEN and CDR2 SYDVKM. The CDR3 DNA sequence: TGTGCCAGCAGTTTTTCCGGGACAGGGGGTAAAAACATTCAGTACTTC. Encoded protein: CASSFSGTGGKNIQYF.

The CDR3 DNA reads as TGTGCCGGGAGAGGACCAACCTCTGAAAAACTGTTTTTT. The encoded protein is CAGRGPTSEKLFF. The chain couples TRBV2 to TRBJ1-4; D uncertain. There are 13 residues in the CDR3. The germline CDR1 and CDR2 sequences are SNHLY and FYNNEI. V lost 11 bases and J 7 bases, leaving 17 bases between the germline ends.

This sequence joins TRBV5-6 and TRBJ1-6; 7 bases align to TRBD1. CDR3 length: 16 amino acids. CDR1 and CDR2 from the germline V gene are SGHDT and YYEEEE. The J segment lost 0 bases and the V segment lost 3 bases, leaving 3 bases of the junction unmatched. The CDR3 DNA sequence: TGTGCCAGCAGCTCGACAGGGAGCTCCTATAATTCACCCCTCCACTTT. Encoded protein: CASSSTGSSYNSPLHF. The full variable domain, with the rest looked up from reference TRBV5-6 and TRBJ1-6, is DAGVTQSPTHLIKTRGQQVTLRCSPKSGHDTVSWYQQALGQGPQFIFQYYEEEERQRGNFPDRFSGHQFPNYSSELNVNALLLGDSALYLCASSSTGSSYNSPLHFGNGTRLTVT.

The chain uses TRBV4-3 and TRBJ1-2; D uncertain. This CDR3 is built from 15 residues. Germline assignment: CDR1 LGHNA and CDR2 YSLEER. Trimming stripped 5 bases from V and 5 bases from J, with 18 bases between. The chain's CDR3 is CASSAQMGPSYGYTF. DNA of the CDR3: TGCGCCAGCAGCGCTCAGATGGGCCCAAGTTATGGCTACACCTTC.

For the CDR3, the DNA is TGTGCCAGCTCACCACCCACAGGGCGCCAGTTCTTC. It is translated as CASSPPTGRQFF. V usage is TRBV18 and J usage is TRBJ2-1; tentatively, D is TRBD1 (6 bases). Germline CDR1 reads KGHSH; CDR2 reads LQKENI. V was shortened by 0 bases and J by 13 bases, with 10 bases between the two germline ends. The CDR3 consists of 12 residues.

The chain employs TRBV18 and TRBJ1-1; TRBD1 aligns across 8 bases. The CDR3 consists of 15 residues. V dropped 3 bases and J dropped 3; count of bases not matched to a gene: 6. The V gene's germline CDR1 is KGHSH and CDR2 LQKENI. CDR3 loop: CASSPRLQGDTEAFF. The CDR3 region has the DNA TGTGCCAGCTCACCCCGTTTACAGGGGGACACTGAAGCTTTCTTT.

This clone was counted only a few times. The rearrangement links TRBV7-9 to TRBJ1-1, with 8 bases aligning to TRBD1. J lost 3 bases, V lost 0 bases, and 3 bases had no gene match. CDR1 and CDR2 from the germline V gene are SEHNR and FQNEAQ (reference sequence). There are 15 residues in the CDR3. CDR3 DNA sequence: TGTGCCAGCAGCTTAGCTTCAGGGGGCTACACTGAAGCTTTCTTT. Translating it yields CASSLASGGYTEAFF.

The rearrangement uses TRBV12-3 or TRBV12-4 and TRBJ1-6, with 9 bases fitting TRBD1. V was clipped by 6 bases and J by 10 bases; unmatched bases: 4. The CDR3 sequence is 13 residues long. CDR3 amino acids: CASRQGADSPLHF. In DNA, the CDR3 is TGTGCCAGCAGACAGGGGGCAGACTCACCCCTCCACTTT.

The CDR3 sequence: CATSAEINQANTEAFF. The CDR3 bases are TGTGCCACCAGTGCTGAGATTAACCAAGCGAACACTGAAGCTTTCTTT. The chain is built from TRBV24-1 and TRBJ1-1; no clear D gene. This CDR3 spans 16 amino acids. Trimming removed 5 bases at V and 1 base at J, with 16 bases between. CDR1 and CDR2 (germline): KGHDR, SFDVKD.

V gene TRBV5-5 combines with J gene TRBJ2-3; D is ambiguous. Trimming cost V 7 bases and J 2 bases, with 11 bases left between them. The germline V gene has CDR1 SGHKS and CDR2 YYEKEE (reference sequence). The CDR3 is 13 residues long. The CDR3 reads CASSQVDTDTQYF. DNA of the CDR3: TGTGCCAGCTCCCAAGTAGACACAGATACGCAGTATTTT.

V and J are TRBV7-3 and TRBJ2-3; 9 bases fit TRBD1. Germline CDR1 and CDR2: SGHTA and FQGTGA. J gave up 3 bases and V 2 bases, and 9 bases lay outside the gene matches. The CDR3 spans 17 residues. The DNA for the CDR3 is TGTGCCAGCAGCTTAGGGTCGGGACAGGGTGGAACAGATACGCAGTATTTT. It yields the protein CASSLGSGQGGTDTQYF.

The rearrangement links TRBV2 to TRBJ1-1; 7 bases map to TRBD1. V lost 7 bases, J lost 9 bases, and 11 bases stayed unmatched. The CDR3 extends over 13 amino acids. Germline V lookup: CDR1 SNHLY, CDR2 FYNNEI. The CDR3 nucleotides are TGTGCCAGCACGGGGGACAGAGAGCCGCAAGCTTTCTTT. Encoded protein: CASTGDREPQAFF.

The chain recombines TRBV18 with TRBJ2-3, with TRBD1 as a possible D gene (6 bases). The V gene lost 2 bases and the J gene lost 0 bases, with 15 bases spanning the gap. Germline V lookup: CDR1 KGHSH, CDR2 LQKENI. This CDR3 has 17 residues. The CDR3 loop reads CASSPVPRTGSTDTQYF. For the CDR3, the DNA is TGTGCCAGCTCACCAGTTCCACGAACAGGGAGCACAGATACGCAGTATTTT.

This clone came up once. V usage is TRBV6-5 and J usage is TRBJ1-5; no clear D. This CDR3 is 15 amino acids long. Looked up from germline, CDR1 is MNHEY and CDR2 is SVGAGI. Trimming stripped 4 bases from V and 6 bases from J, with 16 bases between. CDR3 coding DNA: TGTGCCAGCAGTTCAACTACCGGGATCCGTCAGCCCCAGCATTTT. Translation: CASSSTTGIRQPQHF.

This chain uses TRBV19 with TRBJ2-7, with 8 bases aligning to TRBD1. This CDR3 is 14 amino acids long. Germline V gives CDR1 LNHDA, CDR2 SQIVND (reference sequence). Unmatched junction bases numbered 9, after V lost 10 bases and J lost 1 base. CDR3 residues: CATDPGTGSYEQYF. CDR3 sequence (DNA): TGTGCCACCGACCCCGGGACAGGATCCTACGAGCAGTACTTC.

This chain joins TRBV2 and TRBJ2-3; 10 positions agree with TRBD1. Germline assignment: CDR1 SNHLY and CDR2 FYNNEI. The CDR3 has 15 amino acids. The J segment lost 1 base and the V segment lost 6 bases, leaving 4 bases of the junction unmatched. CDR3 nucleotide sequence: TGTGCCAGCAGGGGACAGGGGATAGGCACAGATACGCAGTATTTT. It encodes CASRGQGIGTDTQYF.